The 9 T cell receptor beta chains given below trace back to one sample, sequenced in a study of cytomegalovirus exposure and HLA in healthy donors. Use of 60 Vbeta and 13 Jbeta primers characterized the PCR. Sequenced by immunoSEQ multiplex PCR; TCRdb stores in-frame clones only, minus some. The repertoire holds hundreds of thousands of clones, with 75% to 80% as singletons. The sample comprised PBMCs. Receptors originate from a male donor in good health and CMV-seronegative.

The V gene is TRBV4-3, the J gene TRBJ2-1, with 11 bases identical to TRBD2. Germline loops: CDR1 LGHNA, CDR2 YSLEER. V was clipped by 0 bases and J by 1 base; unmatched bases: 5. CDR3 size: 18 residues. For the CDR3, the DNA is TGCGCCAGCAGCCAAGAACCTAGCGGGGGGACATCCTACAATGAGCAGTTCTTC. Its translation is CASSQEPSGGTSYNEQFF.

The rearrangement links TRBV7-8 to TRBJ2-7; 12 bases are a match to TRBD2. Trimming at V came to 5 bases and at J to 3 bases, leaving 2 bases not matched to a gene. The CDR3 totals 14 residues. The germline V gene has CDR1 SGHVS and CDR2 FQNEAQ. Written as DNA, the CDR3 is TGTGCCAGCAGCCGGACTAGCGGGAACTACGAGCAGTACTTC. It encodes CASSRTSGNYEQYF.

V and J are TRBV7-2 and TRBJ2-1; TRBD2 matches at 10 bases. Per the germline V gene, CDR1 is SGHTA and CDR2 is FQGNSA. After removal of 5 bases from V and 7 bases from J, the junction contained 11 bases not matched to a gene. The CDR3 extends over 16 amino acids. CDR3 bases: TGTGCCAGCAGCAACCTCGGGCTAGCGGGAGCGAATGAGCAGTTCTTC. Its protein product is CASSNLGLAGANEQFF.

The rearrangement uses TRBV5-1 and TRBJ1-1; D is unresolved. Germline lookup yields CDR1 SGHRS and CDR2 YFSETQ. The germline V and J ends were trimmed by 5 bases and 1 base, with 15 bases remaining between them. This CDR3 region has 15 residues. The CDR3 DNA reads as TGCGCCAGCAGAACAGACACGGCGAGGAACACTGAAGCTTTCTTT. It translates to CASRTDTARNTEAFF.

This clone was observed a handful of times. The V and J genes are TRBV27 and TRBJ2-5; 13 bases align to TRBD2. CDR3 size: 22 residues. V dropped 3 bases and J dropped 3; count of bases not matched to a gene: 22. The germline V gene encodes CDR1 MNHEY and CDR2 SMNVEV (reference sequence). CDR3 in amino acids: CASSFEGAGQGLAGAEKETQYF. CDR3 nucleotide sequence: TGTGCCAGCAGTTTTGAGGGGGCAGGGCAAGGACTAGCGGGGGCCGAGAAAGAGACCCAGTACTTC.

This clone has only a few counts. This rearrangement joins TRBV7-3 to TRBJ1-2, with 7 bases matching TRBD1. The CDR3 is 13 amino acids. Germline V gene data show CDR1 as SGHTA and CDR2 as FQGTGA. V was clipped by 2 bases and J by 4 bases; unmatched bases: 1. The CDR3 sequence: CASSLGTAYGYTF. For the CDR3, the DNA is TGTGCCAGCAGCTTAGGGACAGCCTATGGCTACACCTTC.

The chain uses TRBV19 and TRBJ1-6; 9 nucleotides agree with TRBD1. The V segment lost 2 bases and the J segment 8 bases; nucleotides outside the gene matches: 4. CDR3 length: 15 amino acids. The germline gives CDR1 LNHDA, CDR2 SQIVND (reference sequence). The CDR3 spells CASSISGQGDSPLHF. For the CDR3, the DNA is TGTGCCAGTAGTATATCGGGACAGGGTGATTCACCCCTCCACTTT. Full variable domain (missing parts from reference TRBV19 and TRBJ1-6): DGGITQSPKYLFRKEGQNVTLSCEQNLNHDAMYWYRQDPGQGLRLIYYSQIVNDFQKGDIAEGYSVSREKKESFPLTVTSAQKNPTAFYLCASSISGQGDSPLHFGNGTRLTVT.

This rearrangement joins TRBV30 to TRBJ1-5; no clear D gene. The CDR3 consists of 14 residues. Deletions cut 0 bases from V and 6 bases from J, with 12 bases between. The V gene's germline CDR1 is GTSNPN and CDR2 SVGIG (reference sequence). In DNA, the CDR3 is TGTGCCTGGAGTGTACGGAAGGGAGGTCAGCCCCAGCATTTT. As protein: CAWSVRKGGQPQHF.

The V gene is TRBV5-6, the J gene TRBJ2-7; 8 bases match TRBD1. The CDR3 is made up of 13 amino acids. CDR1 SGHDT and CDR2 YYEEEE come from the germline V gene. Trimming took 4 bases from V and 7 from J; bases not matched to a gene: 7. The CDR3 bases are TGTGCCAGCAGCCAAACAGGGGGTGAGGAGCAGTACTTC. As protein: CASSQTGGEEQYF.